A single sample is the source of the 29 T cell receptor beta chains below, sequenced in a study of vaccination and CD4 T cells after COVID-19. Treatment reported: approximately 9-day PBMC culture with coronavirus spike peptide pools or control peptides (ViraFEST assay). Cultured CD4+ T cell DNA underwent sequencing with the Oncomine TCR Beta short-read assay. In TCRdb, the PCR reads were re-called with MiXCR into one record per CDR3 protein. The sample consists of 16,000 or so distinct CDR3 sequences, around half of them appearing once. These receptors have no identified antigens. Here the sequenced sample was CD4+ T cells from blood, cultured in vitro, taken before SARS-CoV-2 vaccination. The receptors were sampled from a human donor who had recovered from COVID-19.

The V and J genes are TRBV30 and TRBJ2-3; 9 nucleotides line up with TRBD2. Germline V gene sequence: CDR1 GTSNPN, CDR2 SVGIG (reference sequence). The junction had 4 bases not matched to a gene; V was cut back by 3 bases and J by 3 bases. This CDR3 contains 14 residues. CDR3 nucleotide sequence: TGTGCCTGGAGGGCTAGCGGGGTGACAGATACGCAGTATTTT. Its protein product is CAWRASGVTDTQYF.

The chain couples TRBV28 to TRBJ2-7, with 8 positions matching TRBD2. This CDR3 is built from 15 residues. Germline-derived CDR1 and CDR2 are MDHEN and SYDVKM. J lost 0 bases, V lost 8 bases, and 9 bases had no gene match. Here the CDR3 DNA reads TGTGCCAGCCGTCCGCGGGGGGACTTCTCCTACGAGCAGTACTTC. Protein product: CASRPRGDFSYEQYF.

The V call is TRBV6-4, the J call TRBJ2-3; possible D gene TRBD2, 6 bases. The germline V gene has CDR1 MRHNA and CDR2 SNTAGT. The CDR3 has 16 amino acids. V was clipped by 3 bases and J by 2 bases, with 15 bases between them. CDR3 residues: CASSDSARRDTDTQYF. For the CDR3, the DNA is TGTGCCAGCAGTGATTCGGCGAGGAGGGACACAGATACGCAGTATTTT.

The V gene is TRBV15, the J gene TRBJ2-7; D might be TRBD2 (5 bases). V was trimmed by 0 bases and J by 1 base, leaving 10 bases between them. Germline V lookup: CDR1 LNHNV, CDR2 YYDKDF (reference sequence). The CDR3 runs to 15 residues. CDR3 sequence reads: CATSREGVGSYEQYF. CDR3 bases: TGTGCCACCAGCAGAGAGGGAGTTGGGTCCTACGAGCAGTACTTC.

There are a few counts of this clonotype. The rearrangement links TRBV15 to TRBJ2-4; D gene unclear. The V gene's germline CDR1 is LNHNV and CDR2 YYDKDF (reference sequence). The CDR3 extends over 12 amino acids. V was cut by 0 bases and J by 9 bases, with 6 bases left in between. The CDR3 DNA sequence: TGTGCCACCAGCAGAGATTTTGTCATTCAGTACTTC. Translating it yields CATSRDFVIQYF.

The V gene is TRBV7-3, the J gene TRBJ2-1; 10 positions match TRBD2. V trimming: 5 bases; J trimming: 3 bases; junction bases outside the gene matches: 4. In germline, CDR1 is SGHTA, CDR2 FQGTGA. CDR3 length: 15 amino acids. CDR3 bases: TGTGCCAGCAGCCTCAGGACTAGCGGCTACAATGAGCAGTTCTTC. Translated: CASSLRTSGYNEQFF.

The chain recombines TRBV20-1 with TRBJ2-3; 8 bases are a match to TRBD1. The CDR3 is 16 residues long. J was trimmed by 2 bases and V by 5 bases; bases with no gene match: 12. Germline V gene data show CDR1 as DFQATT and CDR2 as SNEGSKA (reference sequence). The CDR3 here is CSARSDWGQDTDTQYF. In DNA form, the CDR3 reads TGCAGTGCTCGATCCGACTGGGGACAGGACACAGATACGCAGTATTTT.

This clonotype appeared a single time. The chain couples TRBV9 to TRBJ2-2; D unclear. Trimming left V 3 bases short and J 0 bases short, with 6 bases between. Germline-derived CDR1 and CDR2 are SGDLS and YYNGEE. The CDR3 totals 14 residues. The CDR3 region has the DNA TGTGCCAGCAGCGCCCGGGCGAACACCGGGGAGCTGTTTTTT. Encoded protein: CASSARANTGELFF.

Here the CDR3 DNA reads TGTGCCAGCAGTTACTCACTTAGGGGTTATCAGCCCCAGCATTTT. This encodes CASSYSLRGYQPQHF. This chain joins TRBV6-2 or TRBV6-3 and TRBJ1-5; weak D call: TRBD1 (5 bases). CDR3 length: 15 residues. V shed 0 bases and J shed 5 bases, with 11 bases lying between them. Germline CDR1 MNHEY, CDR2 SVGEGT.

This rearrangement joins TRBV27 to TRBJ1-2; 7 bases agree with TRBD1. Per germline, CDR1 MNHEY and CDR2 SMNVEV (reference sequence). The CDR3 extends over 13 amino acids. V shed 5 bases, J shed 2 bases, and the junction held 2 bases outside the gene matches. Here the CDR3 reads CASSVTGNYGYTF. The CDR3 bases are TGTGCCAGCAGTGTGACAGGGAACTATGGCTACACCTTC.

CDR3: CASATSGRGSTDTQYF. CDR3 bases: TGCGCCAGCGCAACTAGCGGGAGAGGAAGCACAGATACGCAGTATTTT. V gene TRBV5-1 combines with J gene TRBJ2-3; 11 bases fit TRBD2. CDR3 length: 16 residues. The germline gives CDR1 SGHRS, CDR2 YFSETQ. Losses at the gene ends were 7 bases for V and 0 bases for J; bases not matched to a gene: 7.

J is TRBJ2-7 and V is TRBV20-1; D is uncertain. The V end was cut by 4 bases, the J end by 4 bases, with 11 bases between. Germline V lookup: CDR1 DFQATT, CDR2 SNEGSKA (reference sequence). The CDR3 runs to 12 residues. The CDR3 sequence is CSANQAEYEQYF. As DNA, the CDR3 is TGCAGTGCTAACCAGGCGGAGTACGAGCAGTACTTC.

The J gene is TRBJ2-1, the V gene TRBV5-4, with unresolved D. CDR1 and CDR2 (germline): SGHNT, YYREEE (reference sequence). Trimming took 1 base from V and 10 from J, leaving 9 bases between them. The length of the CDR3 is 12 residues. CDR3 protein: CASSLTAREQFF. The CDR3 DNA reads TGTGCCAGCAGCTTGACTGCGAGGGAGCAGTTCTTC. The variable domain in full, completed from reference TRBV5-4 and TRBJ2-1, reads ETGVTQSPTHLIKTRGQQVTLRCSSQSGHNTVSWYQQALGQGPQFIFQYYREEENGRGNFPPRFSGLQFPNYSSELNVNALELDDSALYLCASSLTAREQFFGPGTRLTVL.

CDR3 DNA: TGTGCCAGCAGCTGGGGGGCCCACACTGAAGCTTTCTTT. Encoded protein: CASSWGAHTEAFF. The V call is TRBV7-2, the J call TRBJ1-1, with D maybe TRBD1 (6 bases). The CDR3 totals 13 residues. The germline V gene has CDR1 SGHTA and CDR2 FQGNSA. V lost 4 bases, J lost 3 bases, and 9 bases lay in between.

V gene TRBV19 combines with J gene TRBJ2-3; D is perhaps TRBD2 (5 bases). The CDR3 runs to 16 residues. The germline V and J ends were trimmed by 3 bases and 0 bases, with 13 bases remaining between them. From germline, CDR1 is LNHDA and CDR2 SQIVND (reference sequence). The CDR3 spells CASSMVGRQSTDTQYF. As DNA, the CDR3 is TGTGCCAGTAGTATGGTTGGGAGACAAAGCACAGATACGCAGTATTTT.

The CDR3 DNA reads TGTGCCAGCAGTGACACGCCCTTTAACACCGGGGAGCTGTTTTTT. Encoded protein: CASSDTPFNTGELFF. The chain carries TRBV6-4 and TRBJ2-2; D is undetermined. CDR1 MRHNA and CDR2 SNTAGT come from the germline V gene. The CDR3 extends over 15 amino acids. V was pared by 2 bases and J by 2 bases, with 9 bases between.

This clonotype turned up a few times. For the CDR3, the DNA is TGCAGTGCTAGAGATACCGGGGGGACCCGGGACGAGACCCAGTACTTC. Translating it yields CSARDTGGTRDETQYF. The chain has TRBV20-1 and TRBJ2-5; 7 bases map to TRBD2. Germline CDR1 and CDR2: DFQATT and SNEGSKA (reference sequence). The CDR3 has 16 residues. V gave up 0 bases and J gave up 5 bases; unmatched junction bases: 12.

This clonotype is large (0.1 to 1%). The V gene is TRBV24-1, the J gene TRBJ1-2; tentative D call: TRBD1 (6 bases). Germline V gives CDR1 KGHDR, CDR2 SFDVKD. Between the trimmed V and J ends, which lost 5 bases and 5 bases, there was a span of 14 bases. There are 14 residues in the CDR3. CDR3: CATSGRTVEYGYTF. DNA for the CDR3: TGTGCCACCAGTGGGAGGACAGTGGAGTATGGCTACACCTTC.

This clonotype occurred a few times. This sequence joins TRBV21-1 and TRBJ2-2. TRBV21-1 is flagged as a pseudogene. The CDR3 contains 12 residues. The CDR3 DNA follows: TGTGCCAGCCTTAGCTTTGGCGGGGAGCTGTTTTTT. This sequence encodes CASLSFGGELFF.

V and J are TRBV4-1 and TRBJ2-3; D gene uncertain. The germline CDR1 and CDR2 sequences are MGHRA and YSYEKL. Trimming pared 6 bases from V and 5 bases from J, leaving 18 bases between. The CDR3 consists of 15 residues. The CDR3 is CASSRRTGPGDTQYF. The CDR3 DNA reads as TGCGCCAGCAGTAGGCGGACCGGACCCGGAGATACGCAGTATTTT.

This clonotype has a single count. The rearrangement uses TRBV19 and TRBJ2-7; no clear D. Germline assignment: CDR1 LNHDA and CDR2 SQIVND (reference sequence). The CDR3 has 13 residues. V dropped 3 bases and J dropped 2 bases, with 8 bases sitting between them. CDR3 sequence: CASSILGTYEQYF. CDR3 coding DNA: TGTGCCAGTAGTATTCTGGGCACCTACGAGCAGTACTTC.

CDR3 nucleotide sequence: TGTGCCAGCAATGAGGGGGCGAACACTGAAGCTTTCTTT. It encodes CASNEGANTEAFF. The V and J genes are TRBV28 and TRBJ1-1; 7 bases are shared with TRBD1. Looked up from germline, CDR1 is MDHEN and CDR2 is SYDVKM. This CDR3 contains 13 residues. The V segment lost 7 bases and the J segment 1 base; nucleotides outside the gene matches: 3.

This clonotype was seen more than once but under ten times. The DNA of the CDR3 is TGTGCCACCAGCACAGGTAATCTGGTCTACGAGCAGTACTTC. It specifies CATSTGNLVYEQYF. This chain links TRBV15 with TRBJ2-7; D gene ambiguous. The germline V gene encodes CDR1 LNHNV and CDR2 YYDKDF (reference sequence). This CDR3 contains 14 residues. V was clipped by 4 bases and J by 3 bases, with 13 bases between them.

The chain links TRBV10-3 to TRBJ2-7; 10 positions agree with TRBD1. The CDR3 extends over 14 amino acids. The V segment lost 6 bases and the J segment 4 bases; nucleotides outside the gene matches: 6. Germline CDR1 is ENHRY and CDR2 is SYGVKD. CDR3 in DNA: TGTGCCATCAGCGACCGGGACAGGGGTTACGAGCAGTACTTC. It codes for CAISDRDRGYEQYF.

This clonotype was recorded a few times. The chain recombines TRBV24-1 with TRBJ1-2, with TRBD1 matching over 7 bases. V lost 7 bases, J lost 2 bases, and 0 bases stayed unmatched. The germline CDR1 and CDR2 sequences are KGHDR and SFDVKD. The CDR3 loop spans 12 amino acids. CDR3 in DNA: TGTGCCACCAGGGGACAGAACTATGGCTACACCTTC. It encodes CATRGQNYGYTF.

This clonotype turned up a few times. The chain's CDR3 is CASSVGLAGETNTQYF. CDR3 in DNA: TGTGCCAGCAGCGTAGGACTAGCGGGAGAAACAAATACGCAGTATTTT. V usage is TRBV11-1 and J usage is TRBJ2-3; 13 positions agree with TRBD2. The CDR3 has 16 amino acids. Germline loops: CDR1 SGHAT, CDR2 FQDESV (reference sequence). Trimming took 5 bases from V and 7 from J; bases not matched to a gene: 9.

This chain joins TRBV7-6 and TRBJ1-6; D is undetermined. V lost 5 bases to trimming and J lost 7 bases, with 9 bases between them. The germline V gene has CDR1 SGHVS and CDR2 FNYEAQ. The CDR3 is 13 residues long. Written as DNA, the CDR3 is TGTGCCAGCAGCGCTAGGACCAATTCACCCCTCCACTTT. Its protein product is CASSARTNSPLHF.

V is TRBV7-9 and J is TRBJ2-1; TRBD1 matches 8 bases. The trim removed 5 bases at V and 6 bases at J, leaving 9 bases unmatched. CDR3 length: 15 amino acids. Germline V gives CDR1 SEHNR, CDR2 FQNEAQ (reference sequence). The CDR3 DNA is TGTGCCAGCAGCCCAGGGGGACAGGATGTCAATGAGCAGTTCTTC. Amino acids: CASSPGGQDVNEQFF.

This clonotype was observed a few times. This CDR3 is CASSPWDRGLGGELFF. CDR3 sequence (DNA): TGTGCCAGTAGTCCGTGGGACAGGGGGCTGGGCGGGGAGCTGTTTTTT. The rearrangement joins TRBV19 to TRBJ2-2; 12 positions match TRBD1. V shed 5 bases and J 7 bases; nucleotides not matched to a gene: 8. Germline loops: CDR1 LNHDA, CDR2 SQIVND (reference sequence). This CDR3 is built from 16 residues.